A single sample gave rise to the 8 T cell receptor beta chains below, sequenced in a study of T-cell memory formation after mild COVID-19. In TCRdb, the 5' RACE reads were re-called with MiXCR into one record per CDR3 protein. The sample includes fewer than 400,000 distinct CDR3 sequences, more than 15% of them seen just once. Sequencing was carried out using PBMCs or a T cell subset sorted from them (not recorded which). These receptors came from a man younger than 30 who had mild COVID-19 (a few samples of this study predate the infection). Cell type and time point are not known.

The chain links TRBV5-6 to TRBJ2-7; tentative D call: TRBD1 (6 bases). V was pared by 3 bases and J by 4 bases, with 11 bases between. This CDR3 has 13 residues. Germline V gene data show CDR1 as SGHDT and CDR2 as YYEEEE. CDR3 DNA: TGTGCCAGCAGCTCCAGGGGAAGGTACGAGCAGTACTTC. This sequence encodes CASSSRGRYEQYF.

This sequence joins TRBV20-1 and TRBJ2-3; the match to TRBD2 covers 11 bases. Trimming took 5 bases from V and 5 from J; bases not matched to a gene: 9. The CDR3 has 15 residues. Germline V lookup: CDR1 DFQATT, CDR2 SNEGSKA (reference sequence). The CDR3 loop reads CSAGDSGGALDTQYF. As DNA, the CDR3 is TGCAGTGCTGGGGATAGCGGGGGGGCATTAGATACGCAGTATTTT.

This clonotype was seen only a few times. This chain links TRBV7-2 with TRBJ1-4, with D unclear. The germline V gene has CDR1 SGHTA and CDR2 FQGNSA. Trimming removed 1 base at V and 5 bases at J, with 5 bases between. The CDR3 totals 13 residues. Here the CDR3 reads CASSLVQNEKLFF. DNA of the CDR3: TGTGCCAGCAGCTTAGTACAGAATGAAAAACTGTTTTTT.

This clonotype appeared a few times. The genes are TRBV4-1 and TRBJ1-4; D is undetermined. V dropped 2 bases and J dropped 8 bases, with 9 bases sitting between them. Germline CDR1 MGHRA, CDR2 YSYEKL. The CDR3 extends over 13 amino acids. CDR3 region: CASSQNTREKLFF. DNA for the CDR3: TGCGCCAGCAGCCAAAACACCAGGGAAAAACTGTTTTTT.

The chain couples TRBV5-1 to TRBJ2-3, with TRBD1 as a possible D gene (5 bases). Germline V lookup: CDR1 SGHRS, CDR2 YFSETQ. This CDR3 is built from 16 residues. The V end was cut by 0 bases, the J end by 5 bases, with 16 bases between. As DNA, the CDR3 is TGCGCCAGCAGCTTGGCGGTTGGCAGGGTTGGAGATACGCAGTATTTT. Its protein is CASSLAVGRVGDTQYF.

This clonotype occurred a few times. The J gene is TRBJ2-7, the V gene TRBV20-1; D perhaps matches TRBD2 (6 bases). The germline V gene has CDR1 DFQATT and CDR2 SNEGSKA (reference sequence). The CDR3 spans 13 residues. V lost 4 bases, J lost 0 bases, and 10 bases lay in between. CDR3 coding DNA: TGCAGTGCTACTGGGACTGACTCCTACGAGCAGTACTTC. Its translation: CSATGTDSYEQYF.

This clonotype was detected many times. This chain connects TRBV7-9 to TRBJ2-3; D unresolved. V was clipped by 5 bases and J by 0 bases, with 9 bases between them. Germline CDR1 reads SEHNR; CDR2 reads FQNEAQ (reference sequence). This CDR3 has 14 amino acids. The CDR3 is CASSNSYSTDTQYF. CDR3 nucleotide sequence: TGTGCCAGCAGCAACAGTTATAGCACAGATACGCAGTATTTT.

This clonotype came up a few times. The gene calls are TRBV12-3 or TRBV12-4 and TRBJ2-5; D may be TRBD1 (6 bases). V was shortened by 8 bases and J by 6 bases, with 16 bases between the two germline ends. The CDR3 is 13 amino acids. CDR3 protein: CASGAWTAKTQYF. For the CDR3, the DNA is TGTGCCAGCGGTGCCTGGACAGCCAAGACCCAGTACTTC.